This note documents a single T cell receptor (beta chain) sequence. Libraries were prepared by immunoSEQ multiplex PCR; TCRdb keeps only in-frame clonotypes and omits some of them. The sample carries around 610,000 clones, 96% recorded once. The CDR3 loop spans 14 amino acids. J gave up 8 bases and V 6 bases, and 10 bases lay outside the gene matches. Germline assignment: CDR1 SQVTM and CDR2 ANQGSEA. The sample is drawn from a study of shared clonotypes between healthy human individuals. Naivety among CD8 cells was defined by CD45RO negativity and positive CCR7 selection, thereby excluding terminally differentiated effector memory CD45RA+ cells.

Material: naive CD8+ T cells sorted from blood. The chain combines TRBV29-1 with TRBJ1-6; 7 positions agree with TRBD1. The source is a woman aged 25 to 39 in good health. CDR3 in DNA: TGCAGCGTCGACAGGGAGGAGTTGGATTCACCCCTCCACTTT. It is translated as CSVDREELDSPLHF.